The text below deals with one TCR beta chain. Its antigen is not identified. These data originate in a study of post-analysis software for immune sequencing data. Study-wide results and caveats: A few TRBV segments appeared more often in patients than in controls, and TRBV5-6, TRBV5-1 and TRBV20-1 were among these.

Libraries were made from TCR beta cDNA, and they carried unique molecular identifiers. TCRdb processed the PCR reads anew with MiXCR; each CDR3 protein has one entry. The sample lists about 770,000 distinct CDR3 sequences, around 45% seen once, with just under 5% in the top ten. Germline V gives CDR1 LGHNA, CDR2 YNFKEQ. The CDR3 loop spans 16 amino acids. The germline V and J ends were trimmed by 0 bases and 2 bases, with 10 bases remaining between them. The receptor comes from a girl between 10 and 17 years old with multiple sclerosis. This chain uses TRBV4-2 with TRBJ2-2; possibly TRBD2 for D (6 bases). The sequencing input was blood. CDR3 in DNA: TGTGCCAGCAGCCAAGAGGCCGGGACTAACACCGGGGAGCTGTTTTTT. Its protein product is CASSQEAGTNTGELFF.